One and the same sample provided the 4 T cell receptor beta chains below, sequenced in a study of cytomegalovirus exposure and HLA in healthy donors. Primers for the PCR totalled 60 Vbeta and 13 Jbeta. Data came from immunoSEQ multiplex PCR; TCRdb stores just in-frame clones and leaves some out. The data hold some 180,000 clones, with roughly 10% observed a single time. The source material was PBMCs. The receptors here all came from a woman aged 25-40 years in good health and CMV-seropositive.

The J gene is TRBJ2-1, the V gene TRBV30; 8 bases agree with TRBD1. This CDR3 contains 14 residues. Germline V CDR1 and CDR2: GTSNPN, SVGIG (reference sequence). J lost 6 bases, V lost 1 base, and 5 bases had no gene match. The CDR3, as DNA: TGTGCCTGGAGTGGTGGGACAGGTCCCAATGAGCAGTTCTTC. It codes for CAWSGGTGPNEQFF.

In the case of this clone: This specimen includes other DNA sequences encoding the same CDR3. This chain uses TRBV6-5 with TRBJ1-2; 7 bases agree with TRBD1. Trimming cost V 0 bases and J 4 bases; bases outside gene matches: 2. The CDR3 has 14 residues. Germline V CDR1 and CDR2: MNHEY, SVGAGI. CDR3 sequence: CASSYSGTAYGYTF. CDR3 DNA sequence: TGTGCCAGCAGTTACTCCGGGACAGCCTATGGCTACACCTTC.

This clone has more than one count but fewer than ten. The J gene is TRBJ2-5, the V gene TRBV5-1; 10 nucleotides match TRBD2. Trimming at V came to 4 bases and at J to 5 bases, leaving 8 bases not matched to a gene. This CDR3 contains 15 residues. The V gene's germline CDR1 is SGHRS and CDR2 YFSETQ. The CDR3 is CASSPDLGLAETQYF. Written as DNA, the CDR3 is TGCGCCAGCAGCCCTGACTTGGGACTAGCGGAGACCCAGTACTTC.

The V and J genes are TRBV30 and TRBJ1-1; D remains unclear. The ends were cut back, 3 bases at V and 2 bases at J, with 16 bases in the middle. CDR1 is GTSNPN, CDR2 SVGIG, per germline (reference sequence). The CDR3 extends over 15 amino acids. The CDR3: CAWRPLGGSNTEAFF. CDR3 DNA sequence: TGTGCCTGGAGGCCTTTGGGAGGGTCAAACACTGAAGCTTTCTTT. The variable domain in full, with the rest retrieved from reference TRBV30 and TRBJ1-1, is SQTIHQWPATLVQPVGSPLSLECTVEGTSNPNLYWYRQAAGRGLQLLFYSVGIGQISSEVPQNLSASRPQDRQFILSSKKLLLSDSGFYLCAWRPLGGSNTEAFFGQGTRLTVV.